This is a list of T cell receptor beta chains from one sample in a study of T cells in Graves' hyperthyroidism and ophthalmopathy. In TCRdb, the multiplex PCR reads were re-called with MiXCR into one record per CDR3 protein. The table shows 330,000 or so distinct CDR3 sequences, with approximately 18% occurring only once. Specimen: blood. The receptors derive from a woman in her 40s with Graves' ophthalmopathy. Each CDR3 is given with its conserved first and last residue. Fields, in order: V gene, J gene, D gene, clone size, CDR3 DNA, CDR3 protein. D genes are given only for firm matches. Size is stated for part of the rows, as once, few or many counts, or as a class when the clone is expanded.

v_call: TRBV29-1
j_call: TRBJ1-3
d_call: NA
clone_size: NA
cdr3_nt: TGCAGCGCTGGACAGTCAGGAAACACCATATATTTT
cdr3_aa: CSAGQSGNTIYF

v_call: TRBV12-3/TRBV12-4
j_call: TRBJ1-1
d_call: NA
clone_size: many
cdr3_nt: TGTGCCAGCAGTCACGGGGGGAGCTATGAAGCTTTCTTT
cdr3_aa: CASSHGGSYEAFF

v_call: TRBV24-1
j_call: TRBJ2-2
d_call: NA
clone_size: many
cdr3_nt: TGTGCCACCAGTCCTCTGGACGGTAACACCGGGGAGCTGTTTTTT
cdr3_aa: CATSPLDGNTGELFF

v_call: TRBV20-1
j_call: TRBJ1-2
d_call: TRBD1
clone_size: many
cdr3_nt: TGCAGTGATCGGGAGGGGGCCTATGGCTACACCTTC
cdr3_aa: CSDREGAYGYTF

v_call: TRBV11-1
j_call: TRBJ1-1
d_call: NA
clone_size: many
cdr3_nt: TGTGCCAGCAGCCAACCCGGGACACAGAACACTGAAGCTTTCTTT
cdr3_aa: CASSQPGTQNTEAFF

v_call: TRBV16
j_call: TRBJ1-1
d_call: NA
clone_size: many
cdr3_nt: TGTGCCAGCAGCCCCACCTCAGGGAACACTGAAGCTTTCTTT
cdr3_aa: CASSPTSGNTEAFF

v_call: TRBV29-1
j_call: TRBJ1-1
d_call: NA
clone_size: many
cdr3_nt: TGCAGCGCCGGAGAACAGCGTAAGTTTAGCACTGAAGCTTTCTTT
cdr3_aa: CSAGEQRKFSTEAFF

v_call: TRBV20-1
j_call: TRBJ2-2
d_call: NA
clone_size: many
cdr3_nt: TGCAGTGCCGACCTAGCGCAAAACACCGGGGAGCTGTTTTTT
cdr3_aa: CSADLAQNTGELFF

v_call: TRBV29-1
j_call: TRBJ2-2
d_call: NA
clone_size: many
cdr3_nt: TGCAGCGTGGTCGGGGGCACCGGGGAGCTGTTTTTT
cdr3_aa: CSVVGGTGELFF

v_call: TRBV5-1
j_call: TRBJ1-1
d_call: NA
clone_size: many
cdr3_nt: TGCGCCAGCAGGACAGACATGAACACTGAAGCTTTCTTT
cdr3_aa: CASRTDMNTEAFF

v_call: TRBV27
j_call: TRBJ2-4
d_call: NA
clone_size: many
cdr3_nt: TGTGCCAGCAGTTCCCCTCTACGGGGGGCCAACATTCAGTACTTC
cdr3_aa: CASSSPLRGANIQYF

v_call: TRBV20-1
j_call: TRBJ2-5
d_call: TRBD2
clone_size: many
cdr3_nt: TGCAGTGCTAGATGGCTCAGCGGGGGGGAGACCCAGTACTTC
cdr3_aa: CSARWLSGGETQYF

v_call: TRBV20-1
j_call: TRBJ1-1
d_call: NA
clone_size: NA
cdr3_nt: TGCAGTGCTACCCCGGGGCTATCATACATGAACACTGAAGCTTTCTTT
cdr3_aa: CSATPGLSYMNTEAFF

v_call: TRBV20-1
j_call: TRBJ2-7
d_call: TRBD1
clone_size: many
cdr3_nt: TGCAGTGCTAGGGAGACAGGGTTCAACGAGCAGTACTTC
cdr3_aa: CSARETGFNEQYF

v_call: TRBV12-3/TRBV12-4
j_call: TRBJ1-5
d_call: NA
clone_size: many
cdr3_nt: TGTGCCAGCAGTTCCGCGGGGGGTAGCAGTCAGCCCCAGCATTTT
cdr3_aa: CASSSAGGSSQPQHF

v_call: TRBV27
j_call: TRBJ2-7
d_call: NA
clone_size: many
cdr3_nt: TGTGCCAGCAGTCATGGGGGAGGGGGCTACGAGCAGTACTTC
cdr3_aa: CASSHGGGGYEQYF

v_call: TRBV7-2
j_call: TRBJ1-1
d_call: TRBD1
clone_size: few
cdr3_nt: TGTGCCAGCAGCTCCTACAGGGGAGCGAGCACTGAAGCTTTCTTT
cdr3_aa: CASSSYRGASTEAFF

v_call: TRBV12-3/TRBV12-4
j_call: TRBJ1-6
d_call: NA
clone_size: many
cdr3_nt: TGTGCCAGCAGCTATAGGGACCGTAATTCACCCCTCCACTTT
cdr3_aa: CASSYRDRNSPLHF

v_call: TRBV5-1
j_call: TRBJ2-7
d_call: NA
clone_size: many
cdr3_nt: TGCGCCAGCAGCAATACCGGGACTCTCTACGAGCAGTACTTC
cdr3_aa: CASSNTGTLYEQYF

v_call: TRBV2
j_call: TRBJ1-3
d_call: NA
clone_size: many
cdr3_nt: TGTGCCAGCAGGCCCAGGGTTCTCTCTGGAAACACCATATATTTT
cdr3_aa: CASRPRVLSGNTIYF

v_call: TRBV7-9
j_call: TRBJ1-3
d_call: TRBD1
clone_size: many
cdr3_nt: TGTGCCAGCAGCGACAGGGTTGGAAACACCATATATTTT
cdr3_aa: CASSDRVGNTIYF

v_call: TRBV29-1
j_call: TRBJ1-2
d_call: NA
clone_size: NA
cdr3_nt: TGCAGCGTAGCACCCTCCAGAGCAAACTATGGCTACACCTTC
cdr3_aa: CSVAPSRANYGYTF

v_call: TRBV28
j_call: TRBJ1-2
d_call: NA
clone_size: many
cdr3_nt: TGTGCCAGCAGTTTAGCGGTCTATGGCTACACCTTC
cdr3_aa: CASSLAVYGYTF

v_call: TRBV5-1
j_call: TRBJ1-1
d_call: NA
clone_size: few
cdr3_nt: TGCGCCAGCAGCTTGGGCTCCTCTGGGGAAGCTTTCTTT
cdr3_aa: CASSLGSSGEAFF

v_call: TRBV7-9
j_call: TRBJ2-7
d_call: TRBD2
clone_size: many
cdr3_nt: TGTGCCAGCAGCCCTACTAGCGGCCGAACCTCCTACGAGCAGTACTTC
cdr3_aa: CASSPTSGRTSYEQYF

v_call: TRBV28
j_call: TRBJ2-7
d_call: TRBD1
clone_size: NA
cdr3_nt: TGTGCCAGCAGTTTCCCCCGGCAGGGGGAAGATTACGAGCAGTACTTC
cdr3_aa: CASSFPRQGEDYEQYF

v_call: TRBV11-2
j_call: TRBJ2-7
d_call: TRBD2
clone_size: many
cdr3_nt: TGTGCCAGCAGCTTAAGGTTTCGGGGACTAGCGGGAGTCAACGAGCAGTACTTC
cdr3_aa: CASSLRFRGLAGVNEQYF

v_call: TRBV28
j_call: TRBJ2-7
d_call: TRBD1
clone_size: NA
cdr3_nt: TGTGCCAGCAGGGGGGACGGGGACAGGGGACCTTACGAGCAGTACTTC
cdr3_aa: CASRGDGDRGPYEQYF

v_call: TRBV29-1
j_call: TRBJ1-3
d_call: NA
clone_size: many
cdr3_nt: TGCAGCGTTGGGGATAAGAGGAGCTCTGGAAACACCATATATTTT
cdr3_aa: CSVGDKRSSGNTIYF

v_call: TRBV5-1
j_call: TRBJ2-7
d_call: NA
clone_size: NA
cdr3_nt: TGCGCCAGCGCGAGGGCCGGGGACTTCGGCGAGCAGTACTTC
cdr3_aa: CASARAGDFGEQYF

v_call: TRBV11-2
j_call: TRBJ2-7
d_call: NA
clone_size: many
cdr3_nt: TGTGCCAGCAGCTTGAGAGGGGCGGGCTCCTATCAGTTCTACGAGCAGTACTTC
cdr3_aa: CASSLRGAGSYQFYEQYF

v_call: TRBV27
j_call: TRBJ2-7
d_call: NA
clone_size: many
cdr3_nt: TGTGCCAGCAGTTTATCCGAAGTAGGACTCTACGAGCAGTACTTC
cdr3_aa: CASSLSEVGLYEQYF

v_call: TRBV11-2
j_call: TRBJ2-5
d_call: TRBD1
clone_size: many
cdr3_nt: TGTGCCAGCAGCCCTCGGACAGGCGAGCAAGAGACCCAGTACTTC
cdr3_aa: CASSPRTGEQETQYF

v_call: TRBV7-2
j_call: TRBJ2-7
d_call: NA
clone_size: many
cdr3_nt: TGTGCCAGCAGCTTAGAACAGTCCTACGAGCAGTACTTC
cdr3_aa: CASSLEQSYEQYF

v_call: TRBV2
j_call: TRBJ2-7
d_call: NA
clone_size: many
cdr3_nt: TGTGCCAGCAGAATTAAGTTGGGCGAGCAGTACTTC
cdr3_aa: CASRIKLGEQYF

v_call: TRBV11-2
j_call: TRBJ1-1
d_call: NA
clone_size: many
cdr3_nt: TGTGCCAGCAGCTCCGTCGAGAGCGGCACTGAAGCTTTCTTT
cdr3_aa: CASSSVESGTEAFF

v_call: TRBV3-1
j_call: TRBJ2-7
d_call: TRBD2
clone_size: NA
cdr3_nt: TGTGCCAGCAGCAAAACCGGGACTAGGTTTACCTACGAGCAGTACTTC
cdr3_aa: CASSKTGTRFTYEQYF

v_call: TRBV6-1
j_call: TRBJ2-2
d_call: TRBD2
clone_size: many
cdr3_nt: TGTGCCAGCAGTCCGTCCGCTAGCGGGAGGGCCGGCGGGGAGCTGTTTTTT
cdr3_aa: CASSPSASGRAGGELFF

v_call: TRBV12-3/TRBV12-4
j_call: TRBJ2-7
d_call: NA
clone_size: many
cdr3_nt: TGTGCCACCCCGAGTCACACCCGGAGGGAAGCTCTACACTACGAGCAGTACTTC
cdr3_aa: CATPSHTRREALHYEQYF

v_call: TRBV7-9
j_call: TRBJ2-7
d_call: TRBD1
clone_size: many
cdr3_nt: TGTGCCAGCAGCTTTCTACCGGGACAGGGGGACTACGAGCAGTACTTC
cdr3_aa: CASSFLPGQGDYEQYF